Below are 20 T cell receptor beta chains sequenced from a single sample in a study of spatial heterogeneity in lung cancer. TCRdb used MiXCR to reprocess the 5' RACE reads, holding one entry per CDR3 protein. The sample records tens of thousands of distinct CDR3 sequences, 4% to 6% being singletons. Time point of the sample: sample taken at primary tumor resection. Whole RNA was taken from tumor, nontumor lung or frozen PBMC; it was then sequenced unsorted. The source material was PBMCs, sampled at surgery. Source of these receptors: a female donor with early-stage non-small cell lung cancer.

This clonotype was seen at least ten times. The V gene is TRBV28, the J gene TRBJ2-1; weak D call: TRBD2 (6 bases). The CDR3 sequence is 15 residues long. Germline-derived CDR1 and CDR2 are MDHEN and SYDVKM. V was clipped by 4 bases and J by 8 bases, with 18 bases between them. CDR3 sequence reads: CASSYNGRTPDEQFF. CDR3 DNA: TGTGCCAGCAGTTATAACGGGAGAACTCCTGATGAGCAGTTCTTC.

The sample holds many counts of this clonotype. V gene TRBV20-1 combines with J gene TRBJ2-7; D may be TRBD1 (5 bases). There are 16 residues in the CDR3. V was clipped by 3 bases and J by 0 bases, with 18 bases between them. CDR1 is DFQATT, CDR2 SNEGSKA, per germline (reference sequence). The CDR3 DNA sequence: TGCAGTGCTAGGGCCCTCCAGGGTCCCAGCTCCTACGAGCAGTACTTC. It codes for CSARALQGPSSYEQYF.

The genes are TRBV5-1 and TRBJ2-1; unclear D gene. V gave up 0 bases and J gave up 2 bases, with 9 bases separating them. The germline V gene has CDR1 SGHRS and CDR2 YFSETQ. The CDR3 contains 15 residues. The chain's CDR3 is CASSLVPGTYNEQFF. The CDR3 region has the DNA TGCGCCAGCAGCTTGGTCCCGGGTACCTACAATGAGCAGTTCTTC. Combining the CDR3 with reference TRBV5-1 and TRBJ2-1 gives the whole variable domain KAGVTQTPRYLIKTRGQQVTLSCSPISGHRSVSWYQQTPGQGLQFLFEYFSETQRNKGNFPGRFSGRQFSNSRSEMNVSTLELGDSALYLCASSLVPGTYNEQFFGPGTRLTVL.

This clonotype was counted many times. The chain joins TRBV28 to TRBJ2-6, with 7 bases that match TRBD2. From germline, CDR1 is MDHEN and CDR2 SYDVKM. This CDR3 is 15 amino acids long. V lost 6 bases, J lost 2 bases, and 4 bases stayed unmatched. The CDR3 protein is CASRDTSAGANVLTF. CDR3 nucleotide sequence: TGTGCCAGCAGGGATACTAGCGCTGGGGCCAACGTCCTGACTTTC.

In this sample, this clonotype turned up many times. J is TRBJ1-1 and V is TRBV5-1; D is possibly TRBD1 (5 bases). V was pared by 5 bases and J by 3 bases, with 11 bases between. Germline assignment: CDR1 SGHRS and CDR2 YFSETQ. The CDR3 has 13 amino acids. CDR3: CASSREGYTEAFF. In DNA form, the CDR3 reads TGCGCCAGCAGTAGGGAGGGGTACACTGAAGCTTTCTTT.

A word on this clonotype: Since a much larger clone is just one base distant, this may be a read error. The CDR3 carries no conserved terminal phenylalanine or tryptophan, so it likely arises from a read error. This chain uses TRBV27 with TRBJ2-7; tentatively, D is TRBD1 or TRBD2 (5 bases each). The germline V gene has CDR1 MNHEY and CDR2 SMNVEV (reference sequence). The CDR3 has 13 residues. Trimming took 8 bases from V and 6 from J, leaving 17 bases between them. DNA for the CDR3: TGTGCCAGCGGGACCCCTAGGGCGGGCGAGCAGTACTCC. This codes for CASGTPRAGEQYS.

This clonotype occurred many times. V gene TRBV12-3 or TRBV12-4 combines with J gene TRBJ1-6; D call uncertain. Trimming took off 6 bases at V and 8 bases at J, with 11 bases between the two ends. This CDR3 region has 13 residues. Here the CDR3 reads CASSGQSHSPLHF. In nucleotides, the CDR3 is TGTGCCAGCAGCGGGCAGTCCCATTCACCCCTCCACTTT.

This clonotype has ten or more counts. This chain joins TRBV5-1 and TRBJ2-5, with 7 bases matching TRBD1. CDR1 and CDR2 (germline): SGHRS, YFSETQ. Trimming took 0 bases from V and 8 from J; bases not matched to a gene: 10. The CDR3 length is 15 residues. CDR3 DNA: TGCGCCAGCAGCTTGGAGGGGGCCCTCGGGTCAACCCAGTACTTC. It specifies CASSLEGALGSTQYF.

The rearrangement uses TRBV7-2 and TRBJ1-5; tentative D call: TRBD1 (6 bases). V lost 5 bases to trimming and J lost 5 bases, with 10 bases between them. Germline-derived CDR1 and CDR2 are SGHTA and FQGNSA. The CDR3 has 13 amino acids. The DNA of the CDR3 is TGTGCCAGCAGCACACAGGGTGATCAGCCCCAGCATTTT. Translating it yields CASSTQGDQPQHF. Looking up the rest from reference TRBV7-2 and TRBJ1-5 gives the full variable domain: GAGVSQSPSNKVTEKGKDVELRCDPISGHTALYWYRQSLGQGLEFLIYFQGNSAPDKSGLPSDRFSAERTGGSVSTLTIQRTQQEDSAVYLCASSTQGDQPQHFGDGTRLSIL.

Worth noting for this clonotype: Since a much larger clone is just one base distant, this may be a read error. The chain combines TRBV7-8 with TRBJ2-3; D unclear. This CDR3 is 16 amino acids long. The V and J ends lost 5 bases and 1 base respectively, with 16 bases between them. Germline V CDR1 and CDR2: SGHVS, FQNEAQ. CDR3 sequence: CASSPRRDPGTDTQYF. The CDR3 DNA reads as TGTGCCAGCAGCCCTAGGAGAGACCCGGGCACAGATACGCAGTATTTT. The variable domain in full, completed from reference TRBV7-8 and TRBJ2-3, reads GAGVSQSPRYKVAKRGQDVALRCDPISGHVSLFWYQQALGQGPEFLTYFQNEAQLDKSGLPSDRFFAERPEGSVSTLKIQRTQQEDSAVYLCASSPRRDPGTDTQYFGPGTRLTVL.

This clonotype was counted ten times or more. The V gene is TRBV12-3 or TRBV12-4, the J gene TRBJ2-7, with TRBD2 as a possible D gene (6 bases). V lost 2 bases and J 4 bases, leaving 18 bases between the germline ends. This CDR3 has 16 amino acids. The CDR3 DNA follows: TGTGCCAGCAGTTTATGGGGGACGGGGGATGGATACGAGCAGTACTTC. Translated: CASSLWGTGDGYEQYF.

This sequence joins TRBV5-1 and TRBJ1-1, with D maybe TRBD1 (6 bases). The CDR3 totals 13 residues. V was clipped by 4 bases and J by 6 bases, with 13 bases between them. The V gene's germline CDR1 is SGHRS and CDR2 YFSETQ. For the CDR3, the DNA is TGCGCCAGCAGCGCCTCGACAGGTGCTGAAGCTTTCTTT. This gives the protein CASSASTGAEAFF.

The sample holds many counts of this clonotype. The genes are TRBV15 and TRBJ2-3, with D hard to call. Germline CDR1 LNHNV, CDR2 YYDKDF (reference sequence). The CDR3 covers 18 residues. V lost 0 bases and J lost 1, with 17 bases in between. The CDR3 spells CATSRDVLSHLGTDTQYF. CDR3 coding DNA: TGTGCCACCAGCAGAGATGTTCTATCTCACCTTGGCACAGATACGCAGTATTTT.

This clonotype was counted at least ten times. The chain recombines TRBV2 with TRBJ2-5; 12 nucleotides align to TRBD1. Trimming at V came to 6 bases and at J to 4 bases, leaving 6 bases not matched to a gene. Germline CDR1 is SNHLY and CDR2 is FYNNEI. The CDR3 sequence is 15 residues long. This CDR3 is CASSSGTGGPETQYF. The CDR3 coding sequence is TGTGCCAGCAGCTCCGGGACAGGGGGCCCAGAGACCCAGTACTTC.

This clonotype was recorded many times. The chain joins TRBV7-9 to TRBJ1-2; 9 nucleotides match TRBD1. The CDR3 length is 14 residues. Per germline, CDR1 SEHNR and CDR2 FQNEAQ (reference sequence). Trimming at V came to 5 bases and at J to 7 bases, leaving 8 bases not matched to a gene. The CDR3 here is CASSPWDREGGYTF. CDR3 coding DNA: TGTGCCAGCAGCCCATGGGACAGGGAAGGTGGCTACACCTTC.

This clonotype appeared many times. The rearrangement uses TRBV7-9 and TRBJ1-3; D uncertain. Looked up from germline, CDR1 is SEHNR and CDR2 is FQNEAQ (reference sequence). Trimming shortened V by 5 bases and J by 0 bases, and 8 bases separated the two germline ends. This CDR3 has 14 amino acids. The CDR3 region is CASSPRTSGNTIYF. For the CDR3, the DNA is TGTGCCAGCAGCCCACGTACCTCTGGAAACACCATATATTTT.

Regarding this clonotype: Possible read error: a much larger clone is one base away. The rearrangement joins TRBV20-1 to TRBJ2-1; no clear D gene. The CDR3 contains 11 residues. Germline loops: CDR1 DFQATT, CDR2 SNEGSKA (reference sequence). CDR3 loop: CSANSYDEQFF. The CDR3 DNA sequence: TGCAGTGCTAACTCCTACGATGAGCAGTTCTTC.

This clonotype was detected ten times or more. The gene calls are TRBV20-1 and TRBJ1-4, with 7 bases aligning to TRBD1. The junction had 21 bases not matched to a gene; V was cut back by 0 bases and J by 8 bases. Germline CDR1 reads DFQATT; CDR2 reads SNEGSKA (reference sequence). This CDR3 is built from 19 residues. DNA of the CDR3: TGCAGTGCTAGAGATAGGATAGATGGACAGGCGGTCCAGCGGGAAAAACTGTTTTTT. Its translation: CSARDRIDGQAVQREKLFF.

This clonotype was counted only a few times. The gene calls are TRBV5-6 and TRBJ1-2; D not resolved. Germline V lookup: CDR1 SGHDT, CDR2 YYEEEE. The V end was cut by 1 base, the J end by 8 bases, with 30 bases between. The CDR3 runs to 19 residues. CDR3: CASSLPLPGLPGSATGYTF. The DNA for the CDR3 is TGTGCCAGCAGCTTGCCTCTTCCGGGTCTCCCAGGTTCGGCTACCGGCTACACCTTC.

The sample holds many counts of this clonotype. The V gene is TRBV30, the J gene TRBJ2-6; D gene uncertain. The CDR3 consists of 17 residues. Deletions cut 1 base from V and 1 base from J, with 14 bases between. The germline V gene encodes CDR1 GTSNPN and CDR2 SVGIG (reference sequence). The CDR3 coding sequence is TGTGCCTGGAGTGCCAGTTGGTACTCTTCTGGGGCCAACGTCCTGACTTTC. This translates into CAWSASWYSSGANVLTF.